The rows below give T cell receptor beta chains drawn from one sample of a study of blood T cell repertoires in COVID-19. Method: immunoSEQ multiplex PCR; TCRdb's copy keeps in-frame clones and lacks some. Here the sample spans approximately 200,000 clones, about nine tenths being singletons. Material for sequencing was PBMCs or T cells enriched from blood (not recorded which). The receptors were gathered from a woman in her thirties who had recovered from COVID-19. CDR3s include the opening cysteine and the closing phenylalanine or tryptophan. Fields, in order: CDR3 protein, CDR3 DNA, V gene, D gene, J gene, clone size. A D gene is named only where the DNA matches it firmly. Where a row states a size, it is once, few, many or the class of an expanded clone; other rows omit it.

CASSLFPGESSGNTIYF	TGTGCCAGCAGCTTATTCCCCGGGGAGAGCTCTGGAAACACCATATATTTT	TRBV11-2	NA	TRBJ1-3	NA
CAGDMNTEAFF	TGTGCCGGTGACATGAACACTGAAGCTTTCTTT	TRBV30	NA	TRBJ1-1	NA
CASSQDWRVFGSPLHF	TGTGCCAGCAGCCAAGATTGGAGGGTATTCGGTTCACCCCTCCACTTT	TRBV3-1/TRBV3-2	NA	TRBJ1-6	NA
CASSITVNTEAFF	TGTGCCAGTAGTATAACGGTGAACACTGAAGCTTTCTTT	TRBV19	NA	TRBJ1-1	once
CATSDPGQGATDTQYF	TGTGCCACCAGTGATCCGGGACAGGGGGCGACAGATACGCAGTATTTT	TRBV24-1	TRBD1	TRBJ2-3	NA
CASSYSEAGQGPYEQYF	TGTGCCAGCAGTTACTCGGAAGCAGGACAGGGGCCCTACGAGCAGTACTTC	TRBV6-2/TRBV6-3	TRBD1	TRBJ2-7	NA
CASSIGTVGYTF	TGTGCCAGCAGTATAGGGACAGTTGGCTACACCTTC	TRBV6-2/TRBV6-3	TRBD1	TRBJ1-2	NA
CASSLRQGNTGELFF	TGTGCCAGCTCACTTCGACAGGGAAACACCGGGGAGCTGTTTTTT	TRBV18	TRBD1	TRBJ2-2	NA
CASSRGGETVGELFF	TGTGCCAGCAGCCGAGGGGGGGAAACGGTCGGGGAGCTGTTTTTT	TRBV7-8	NA	TRBJ2-2	NA
CASSTTRTGDSPLHF	TGTGCCAGCAGCACGACGCGGACAGGGGATTCACCCCTCCACTTT	TRBV3-1/TRBV3-2	TRBD1	TRBJ1-6	NA
CASKGTGNTGELFF	TGTGCCTCCAAGGGGACAGGGAACACCGGGGAGCTGTTTTTT	TRBV2	TRBD1	TRBJ2-2	NA
CASSPGTGEGTGELFF	TGTGCCAGCAGCCCGGGGACAGGGGAGGGCACCGGGGAGCTGTTTTTT	TRBV4-2	TRBD1	TRBJ2-2	NA
CASSLEGTSYREQYF	TGCGCCAGCAGCTTGGAGGGGACTAGTTACCGCGAGCAGTACTTC	TRBV5-1	TRBD2	TRBJ2-7	NA
CASTPRAGGEGQPQHF	TGTGCCAGCACCCCTCGGGCAGGGGGCGAGGGTCAGCCCCAGCATTTT	TRBV7-2	TRBD1	TRBJ1-5	once
CAISPSLGSYEQYF	TGTGCCATCAGCCCTAGCTTGGGCTCCTACGAGCAGTACTTC	TRBV10-3	NA	TRBJ2-7	NA
CASTSRTDRAHYNEQFF	TGTGCCAGCACCAGCCGGACAGACAGGGCCCATTACAATGAGCAGTTCTTC	TRBV5-8	TRBD1	TRBJ2-1	NA
CASSVGSGVDEQYF	TGTGCCAGCAGCGTAGGATCAGGGGTGGACGAGCAGTACTTC	TRBV9	NA	TRBJ2-7	NA
CASSSSNKKRTEAFF	TGTGCCAGCAGCTCAAGTAATAAAAAGCGGACTGAAGCTTTCTTT	TRBV25-1	NA	TRBJ1-1	once
CASSLRTSGFRYEQYF	TGTGCCAGCAGCCTCCGGACTAGCGGATTTCGCTACGAGCAGTACTTC	TRBV7-7	TRBD2	TRBJ2-7	NA
CASSPDRKNTEAFF	TGTGCCAGCTCACCGGACAGGAAGAACACTGAAGCTTTCTTT	TRBV18	TRBD1	TRBJ1-1	NA
CASGHLGELNTEAFF	TGTGCTAGTGGCCATCTCGGGGAATTGAACACTGAAGCTTTCTTT	TRBV12-5	NA	TRBJ1-1	NA
CASSGGAGPGEKLFF	TGTGCCAGCAGCGGCGGGGCAGGGCCAGGAGAAAAACTGTTTTTT	TRBV6-5	NA	TRBJ1-4	NA
CSVEGPQPQHF	TGCAGCGTTGAAGGGCCACAGCCCCAGCATTTT	TRBV29-1	NA	TRBJ1-5	NA
CASNSGETYNEQFF	TGTGCCAGTAATTCCGGGGAAACCTACAATGAGCAGTTCTTC	TRBV19	NA	TRBJ2-1	few
CASSDGGVAKNIQYF	TGTGCCAGCAGTGACGGGGGGGTAGCCAAAAACATTCAGTACTTC	TRBV6-1	TRBD2	TRBJ2-4	NA
CASTLAGGPNEQFF	TGTGCCAGCACTCTAGCGGGGGGTCCTAATGAGCAGTTCTTC	TRBV9	TRBD2	TRBJ2-1	NA
CASSLMGGRTYEQYF	TGTGCCAGTAGCCTGATGGGGGGGCGAACCTACGAGCAGTACTTC	TRBV19	NA	TRBJ2-7	NA
CASSLGRGGGKNIQYF	TGTGCCAGCAGCTTAGGGCGGGGTGGAGGCAAAAACATTCAGTACTTC	TRBV7-2	NA	TRBJ2-4	NA
CASSYRQGVGYGYTF	TGTGCCAGCAGCTATCGACAGGGGGTAGGCTATGGCTACACCTTC	TRBV27	TRBD1	TRBJ1-2	NA
CASSIAQIWSPLHF	TGTGCCAGTAGTATCGCGCAAATATGGTCACCCCTCCACTTT	TRBV19	NA	TRBJ1-6	NA
CASSTDREPGNTIYF	TGTGCCAGCAGCACGGACAGGGAACCTGGAAACACCATATATTTT	TRBV7-9	TRBD1	TRBJ1-3	NA
CASSEREGINEQFF	TGTGCCAGCAGTGAACGGGAGGGAATCAATGAGCAGTTCTTC	TRBV2	TRBD2	TRBJ2-1	NA
CASSLDREQPQHF	TGTGCCAGCAGCCTGGACAGGGAACAGCCCCAGCATTTT	TRBV6-5	TRBD1	TRBJ1-5	once
CASSPGQLYGYTF	TGTGCCAGCTCCCCGGGACAGCTATATGGCTACACCTTC	TRBV18	TRBD1	TRBJ1-2	NA
CASSQAPSRGNGNTIYF	TGTGCCAGCAGCCAAGCCCCCTCCCGGGGAAACGGAAACACCATATATTTT	TRBV4-2	NA	TRBJ1-3	NA
CASSQEGGASGYTGELFF	TGTGCCAGCAGCCAAGAAGGAGGGGCTAGCGGATACACCGGGGAGCTGTTTTTT	TRBV4-2	TRBD2	TRBJ2-2	NA
CASSLHNYGYTF	TGTGCCAGCAGTTTACATAACTATGGCTACACCTTC	TRBV12-3/TRBV12-4	NA	TRBJ1-2	NA
CASSPLLLSDTQYF	TGCGCCAGCAGCCCTCTGCTACTGTCAGATACGCAGTATTTT	TRBV4-1	NA	TRBJ2-3	once
CASKPTSGGPTDTQYF	TGTGCCAGCAAACCGACTAGCGGGGGACCCACAGATACGCAGTATTTT	TRBV2	TRBD2	TRBJ2-3	NA
CASRRGLSTTNYEQYF	TGTGCCAGCAGGCGAGGGCTCAGCACAACAAACTACGAGCAGTACTTC	TRBV28	NA	TRBJ2-7	NA
CASSQDGSGSPLHF	TGTGCCAGCAGCCAAGATGGGAGTGGATCACCCCTCCACTTT	TRBV3-1/TRBV3-2	NA	TRBJ1-6	NA